These 25 T cell receptor beta chains originate from one sample sequenced in a study of shared clonotypes between healthy human individuals. The assay was immunoSEQ multiplex PCR, and TCRdb's table has in-frame clones only and misses some. The table lists some 630,000 clones, 72% of them singletons. Sequences were obtained from memory CD4+ T cells sorted from blood. Subset given: CD45RA-negative fraction. The receptors come from a woman between 25 and 40 years old in good health.

V usage is TRBV11-2 and J usage is TRBJ2-2; 8 bases are a match to TRBD2. This CDR3 spans 14 amino acids. The V and J ends lost 6 bases and 4 bases, in that order; junction bases with no gene match: 4. Germline assignment: CDR1 SGHAT and CDR2 FQNNGV. CDR3: CASSRTSFTGELFF. CDR3 nucleotides: TGTGCCAGCAGTCGGACTAGCTTCACCGGGGAGCTGTTTTTT.

A few counts support this clone. The J gene is TRBJ2-4, the V gene TRBV5-8, with D possibly called TRBD1 or TRBD2 (5 bases each). Germline V gene sequence: CDR1 SGHTS, CDR2 YDEGEE. The CDR3 extends over 15 amino acids. Trimming left V 10 bases short and J 0 bases short, with 17 bases between. The CDR3 loop is CAGTRAALAKNIQYF. Here the CDR3 DNA reads TGTGCCGGGACGAGGGCGGCCTTAGCCAAAAACATTCAGTACTTC. Looking up the rest from reference TRBV5-8 and TRBJ2-4 gives the full variable domain: EAGVTQSPTHLIKTRGQQATLRCSPISGHTSVYWYQQALGLGLQFLLWYDEGEERNRGNFPPRFSGRQFPNYSSELNVNALELEDSALYLCAGTRAALAKNIQYFGAGTRLSVL.

The chain joins TRBV5-8 to TRBJ2-5, with a weak D call TRBD2 (5 bases). V was shortened by 5 bases and J by 10 bases, with 27 bases between the two germline ends. Germline V gives CDR1 SGHTS, CDR2 YDEGEE. This CDR3 spans 16 amino acids. CDR3 residues: CASSSERTWTGVGQYF. The CDR3 coding sequence is TGTGCCAGCAGTTCCGAAAGGACTTGGACCGGCGTAGGCCAGTACTTC.

This clone appeared a few times. This chain connects TRBV19 to TRBJ2-3, with 10 bases matching TRBD2. This CDR3 contains 18 residues. The germline V gene encodes CDR1 LNHDA and CDR2 SQIVND (reference sequence). J was trimmed by 2 bases and V by 1 base; bases with no gene match: 9. The CDR3 DNA is TGTGCCAGTAGTATAGGAGGGACTAGCGCGAGATCCACAGATACGCAGTATTTT. It codes for CASSIGGTSARSTDTQYF.

The chain has TRBV28 and TRBJ1-3; 7 bases align to TRBD1. Germline V gene sequence: CDR1 MDHEN, CDR2 SYDVKM. Trimming at V came to 8 bases and at J to 2 bases, leaving 9 bases not matched to a gene. The CDR3 is 15 amino acids. CDR3 region: CASGLTGIAGNTIYF. DNA of the CDR3: TGTGCCAGCGGACTGACAGGGATCGCTGGAAACACCATATATTTT. Filled out from reference TRBV28 and TRBJ1-3, the complete variable domain reads DVKVTQSSRYLVKRTGEKVFLECVQDMDHENMFWYRQDPGLGLRLIYFSYDVKMKEKGDIPEGYSVSREKKERFSLILESASTNQTSMYLCASGLTGIAGNTIYFGEGSWLTVV.

This sequence joins TRBV6-5 and TRBJ2-7; 8 nucleotides align to TRBD1. The length of the CDR3 is 14 residues. V was pared by 4 bases and J by 0 bases, with 2 bases of the junction left unmatched. The germline V gene encodes CDR1 MNHEY and CDR2 SVGAGI. In DNA form, the CDR3 reads TGTGCCAGCAGTTCGGACAGGGCCTCCTACGAGCAGTACTTC. Its protein product is CASSSDRASYEQYF.

Notes on this clone: Being one base from a much bigger clone, this may be a read error. Additional DNA sequences in this sample encode the identical CDR3. This sequence joins TRBV2 and TRBJ1-5, with TRBD1 matching over 10 bases. The germline gives CDR1 SNHLY, CDR2 FYNNEI. This CDR3 region has 14 residues. CDR3 in amino acids: CASAGQGSRQPQHF. The CDR3 coding sequence is TGTGCTAGCGCGGGACAGGGGAGCCGTCAGCCCCAGCATTTT.

The genes are TRBV7-9 and TRBJ2-7; 10 bases fit TRBD1. Germline trimming cut 4 bases from V and 4 bases from J; bases unmatched to any gene: 10. CDR1 and CDR2 (germline): SEHNR, FQNEAQ (reference sequence). This CDR3 has 16 amino acids. The CDR3 DNA follows: TGTGCCAGCAGCTATCTGCCGGGACAGGGGCCATACGAGCAGTACTTC. Its translation: CASSYLPGQGPYEQYF. The whole variable domain, filled in from reference TRBV7-9 and TRBJ2-7, reads DTGVSQNPRHKITKRGQNVTFRCDPISEHNRLYWYRQTLGQGPEFLTYFQNEAQLEKSRLLSDRFSAERPKGSFSTLEIQRTEQGDSAMYLCASSYLPGQGPYEQYFGPGTRLTVT.

This chain uses TRBV29-1 with TRBJ1-1; D is ambiguous. Per germline, CDR1 SQVTM and CDR2 ANQGSEA. The length of the CDR3 is 15 residues. V was clipped by 0 bases and J by 5 bases, with 16 bases between them. CDR3: CSVEDRGLGKTEAFF. CDR3 nucleotide sequence: TGCAGCGTTGAAGATCGGGGTTTGGGGAAGACTGAAGCTTTCTTT.

This clone was observed a single time. The chain recombines TRBV19 with TRBJ2-5, with D unclear. Per the germline V gene, CDR1 is LNHDA and CDR2 is SQIVND (reference sequence). V was shortened by 1 base and J by 5 bases, with 14 bases between the two germline ends. The CDR3 extends over 15 amino acids. Here the CDR3 reads CASSIVSSVEETQYF. The CDR3 DNA sequence: TGTGCCAGTAGTATAGTTTCCAGTGTTGAGGAGACCCAGTACTTC.

CDR3 coding DNA: TGTGCCAGCAGCTTACCAGGGTCCTACGAGCAGTACTTC. Its translation is CASSLPGSYEQYF. V gene TRBV11-1 combines with J gene TRBJ2-7, with D possibly being TRBD1 (5 bases). V was clipped by 2 bases and J by 1 base, with 6 bases between them. The germline V gene has CDR1 SGHAT and CDR2 FQDESV (reference sequence). This CDR3 comprises 13 residues.

The rearrangement joins TRBV2 to TRBJ2-1; D is undetermined. Germline loops: CDR1 SNHLY, CDR2 FYNNEI. This CDR3 comprises 11 residues. V lost 11 bases to trimming and J lost 5 bases, with 10 bases between them. In nucleotides, the CDR3 is TGTGCCGACAAGGGCCACAATGAGCAGTTCTTC. This encodes CADKGHNEQFF.

The genes are TRBV9 and TRBJ2-1; 7 bases align to TRBD2. CDR3 size: 15 residues. Germline CDR1 reads SGDLS; CDR2 reads YYNGEE. J gave up 4 bases and V 4 bases, and 8 bases lay outside the gene matches. CDR3 residues: CASSPLGEGYNEQFF. The CDR3 DNA reads TGTGCCAGCAGCCCTCTGGGGGAGGGGTACAATGAGCAGTTCTTC.

Only a few counts were recorded for this clone. The V call is TRBV5-6, the J call TRBJ1-3; no reliable D call. Germline V gene sequence: CDR1 SGHDT, CDR2 YYEEEE. The CDR3 loop spans 15 amino acids. With 4 bases removed from V and 0 bases from J, the gap between germline ends came to 11 bases. The CDR3 DNA is TGTGCCAGCAGCCTTGACGGGAGCTCTGGAAACACCATATATTTT. Translated, it gives CASSLDGSSGNTIYF.

The chain joins TRBV5-4 to TRBJ2-1; the match to TRBD2 covers 7 bases. The J segment lost 5 bases and the V segment lost 1 base, leaving 3 bases of the junction unmatched. The CDR3 runs 14 residues. Per the germline V gene, CDR1 is SGHNT and CDR2 is YYREEE (reference sequence). The CDR3, as DNA: TGTGCCAGCAGCTTGACTAGCGCGAACAATGAGCAGTTCTTC. Its translation is CASSLTSANNEQFF.

This chain links TRBV19 with TRBJ1-1; D call uncertain. CDR1 is LNHDA and CDR2 is SQIVND in the germline V gene (reference sequence). Trimming pared 1 base from V and 5 bases from J, leaving 14 bases between. The CDR3 has 15 residues. In DNA, the CDR3 is TGTGCCAGTAGTATAGCGGCAGGTATAGGGACTGAAGCTTTCTTT. It encodes CASSIAAGIGTEAFF.

This clone came up once. The chain carries TRBV6-1 and TRBJ2-7; D is perhaps TRBD1 (6 bases). V was shortened by 7 bases and J by 2 bases, with 12 bases between the two germline ends. This CDR3 is 13 amino acids long. Germline V gene data show CDR1 as MNHNS and CDR2 as SASEGT. The CDR3 DNA reads as TGTGCCAGCATTGGGGGCGTACCCTACGAGCAGTACTTC. Its protein is CASIGGVPYEQYF.

The rearrangement uses TRBV19 and TRBJ2-1; 16 bases are a match to TRBD2. V lost 8 bases and J lost 10; bases outside the gene matches: 8. Germline values: CDR1 LNHDA, CDR2 SQIVND (reference sequence). The CDR3 length is 15 residues. CDR3 sequence: CASSRGTSGRAEQFF. The DNA of the CDR3 is TGTGCCAGTTCGCGCGGGACTAGCGGGAGGGCGGAGCAGTTCTTC.

The chain recombines TRBV6-5 with TRBJ2-7; TRBD1 matches 8 bases. This CDR3 comprises 13 residues. J gave up 6 bases and V 8 bases, and 9 bases lay outside the gene matches. Germline V gene lookup returns CDR1 MNHEY and CDR2 SVGAGI. In DNA, the CDR3 is TGTGCCAGCGAGCGGACAGGGACGGGCGAGCAGTACTTC. Translated: CASERTGTGEQYF.

This chain uses TRBV7-9 with TRBJ1-2, with TRBD1 identical over 8 bases. The ends lost 7 bases at V and 1 base at J; junction bases unmatched: 5. In germline, CDR1 is SEHNR, CDR2 FQNEAQ (reference sequence). The CDR3 has 14 amino acids. The CDR3 DNA is TGTGCCAGCACCCGGACAGGGCTTAACTATGGCTACACCTTC. It codes for CASTRTGLNYGYTF. Full variable domain (outside the CDR3, taken from reference TRBV7-9 and TRBJ1-2): DTGVSQNPRHKITKRGQNVTFRCDPISEHNRLYWYRQTLGQGPEFLTYFQNEAQLEKSRLLSDRFSAERPKGSFSTLEIQRTEQGDSAMYLCASTRTGLNYGYTFGSGTRLTVV.

The chain is built from TRBV6-1 and TRBJ2-3; 12 bases agree with TRBD2. V was clipped by 7 bases and J by 6 bases; unmatched bases: 5. CDR3 length equals 14 residues. Germline CDR1 reads MNHNS; CDR2 reads SASEGT. The CDR3 is CASTSSGRDDTQYF. CDR3 bases: TGTGCCAGCACGTCTAGCGGGAGGGACGATACGCAGTATTTT.

The chain is built from TRBV5-1 and TRBJ2-3; possible D gene TRBD2, 7 bases. Germline values: CDR1 SGHRS, CDR2 YFSETQ. Trimming cost V 2 bases and J 2 bases, with 15 bases left between them. The CDR3 contains 16 residues. The chain's CDR3 is CASSFGGGGPTDTQYF. The DNA of the CDR3 is TGCGCCAGCAGCTTTGGGGGCGGGGGTCCCACAGATACGCAGTATTTT.

This clone was detected many times. This chain uses TRBV19 with TRBJ1-4, with TRBD1 identical over 8 bases. This CDR3 is 17 amino acids long. V gave up 5 bases and J gave up 3 bases; unmatched junction bases: 11. Per the germline V gene, CDR1 is LNHDA and CDR2 is SQIVND (reference sequence). Here the CDR3 reads CASSSGRGLLANEKLFF. The CDR3 DNA reads TGTGCCAGTAGTTCTGGCAGGGGGCTTCTGGCTAATGAAAAACTGTTTTTT.

The J gene is TRBJ2-6, the V gene TRBV4-2, with 7 bases lining up with TRBD1. The V segment lost 8 bases and the J segment 0 bases; nucleotides outside the gene matches: 16. CDR3 size: 19 residues. Germline V gene data show CDR1 as LGHNA and CDR2 as YNFKEQ. CDR3 amino acids: CASGHPTGMIDSGANVLTF. The DNA of the CDR3 is TGTGCCAGCGGGCACCCGACAGGGATGATCGACTCTGGGGCCAACGTCCTGACTTTC.

The chain employs TRBV28 and TRBJ2-7, with TRBD2 identical over 9 bases. Germline V gene sequence: CDR1 MDHEN, CDR2 SYDVKM. The J segment lost 2 bases and the V segment lost 3 bases, leaving 8 bases of the junction unmatched. CDR3 length: 16 amino acids. In DNA, the CDR3 is TGTGCCAGCAGTTTTCGGGCTAGCGGGATCCCCTACGAGCAGTACTTC. It codes for CASSFRASGIPYEQYF.